The present T cell receptor beta chain was sequenced within a study of shared clonotypes between healthy human individuals (TCRdb year 2020). Regarding the study in general: The cohort included a few men and a couple of women between 18 and 49 years of age. Blood TCR repertoires of a handful of healthy adults were deeply sequenced to estimate repertoire size and the extent of clonotype sharing between individuals. Different laboratories and diverse techniques were used to prepare libraries and sequence TCR repertoires, to increase sequencing depth and limit assay-specific biases. For each donor, CD4 naive and CD4 memory were each run on three plates, CD8 naive on two plates, and CD8 memory on one plate. Between about 0.94 and 10 billion PBMCs per donor were obtained by leukapheresis.

Using the deep immunoSEQ assay, TCR CDR3 regions were amplified from genomic DNA by multiplex PCR. Extracted genomic DNA from each cell subset was spread evenly across all wells of several immunoSEQ 96-well plates, with each plate serving as a replicate. For sorted subsets, approximately 190 ng genomic DNA, equal to 30,000 to 35,000 T cell genomes, was loaded into each replicate PCR. Purified libraries were measured with a Qubit 3.0 fluorometer, size-checked on a Bioanalyzer 2100, and measured again with the KAPA Library Quantification kit. Every immunoSEQ 96-well plate was sequenced on a dedicated single-read 150-cycle Illumina NextSeq 550 flow cell. In the paper's pipeline: Because the immunoSEQ output held only junctional sequences and lacked quality scores, the filtering could not match the filtering applied to full-length reads. To assign V/J genes and CDR3, sequences were annotated using PyIR, a Python wrapper for IgBLAST v1.9, with IMGT germline references. Reads with weak V/J assignments (E-value above 1e-6), missing CDR3, stop codons, out-of-frame junctions, or ambiguous translated residues were removed. V3J clonotypes were defined as sequences sharing the same inferred V gene, J gene, and CDR3 amino acid sequence. Percentage overlap between repertoires was calculated by dividing the number of shared unique clonotypes by the size of the smaller repertoire. RTK rarefaction, the Chao1 estimator, and Recon v2.1 estimates of unobserved clonotypes were used to assess repertoire richness. For all TCRbeta clonotypes obtained by the gDNA method from a few donors, generation probabilities were computed with OLGA. TCRdb holds this immuneACCESS table with in-frame rearrangements only. Some clones are missing; in checked studies, unresolved V genes explain under half, and the rest has no known cause. V and J calls plus clone size are reproduced from that table; the DNA served to infer D and trimming. In all, the sample holds more than 850,000 clones, and 70% to 80% of those were seen once. Under 0.6% of the sample is in the top ten clones.

As regards this clone: The target of this receptor is not known. It has no much larger one-base neighbor in the sample; base qualities were not kept.

Donors were healthy HIV-negative adults with no recently reported acute infections or vaccinations. Every donor was a Caucasian adult residing in Nashville, Tennessee, USA. CD4+ T cells were enriched through magnetic negative selection, after which naive cells were positively selected on CD45RA and the remaining negative fraction served as the memory subset. Blood was collected by leukapheresis, and PBMCs were isolated by Ficoll-Histopaque density gradient centrifugation and then cryopreserved in liquid nitrogen vapor phase. Analytical flow cytometry was used to check the purity and quantity of every magnetically sorted T cell population. Genomic DNA was isolated from every sorted fraction and measured by UV absorbance on a Nanodrop 2000c. Overall study outcomes, separate from this receptor: Higher generation probabilities were observed for clonotypes shared by all four sorted-subset donors than for non-shared clonotypes. Because the study included only a small number of donors, the genetic and exposure-history diversity represented was limited. Across a handful of donors, approximately 5% of naive CD4, approximately 4% of naive CD8, 2.3% of memory CD4, and about 0.44% of memory CD8 clonotypes were shared. Pairwise subsampling indicated that sequencing depth was expected to affect the degree of clonotype sharing among donors. Naive subsets generally had larger estimated clonotype richness than memory subsets did. Sampling was restricted to blood, and TCR repertoires in tissues likely differ from the TCR repertoires found in blood. Incomplete sequencing was indicated by rarefaction of sorted-subset datasets, despite the large sequencing depth.

Cut back by 2 bases and 4 bases, the V and J ends lie 15 bases apart. The CDR3 sequence holds 15 residues, the cysteine and phenylalanine included. Left in the record is the CDR3 DNA by itself, 45 bases read in frame from the first base. Based on the germline V gene, the CDR1 and CDR2 sequences are SGHRS and YFSETQ. The source of this sequence is a man younger than 30 in good health. Some clones in this sample may be carry-over from other donors' samples. The chain couples TRBV5-1 to TRBJ2-5, with TRBD1 tentatively as D gene (5 bases match). Sequencing was performed on memory CD4+ T cells from PBMCs. This specimen's cell subset or site label, interpreted: CD45RA-negative fraction. The nucleotides read TGCGCCAGCAGCTTCGGTTCCAGGGCGGCAGAGACCCAGTACTTC. The resulting protein is CASSFGSRAAETQYF.